These 14 T cell receptor beta chains originate from one sample sequenced in a study of blood T cell repertoires in COVID-19. This table comes from immunoSEQ multiplex PCR, and its TCRdb copy is limited to in-frame clones, with some not included. The table includes approximately 230,000 clones, 80% to 90% detected once. The specimen sequenced was PBMCs or T cells enriched from blood (not recorded which). These receptors originate from a man aged 35 to 55 who had recovered from COVID-19.

In its sample, this clone was seen a few times. This chain links TRBV27 with TRBJ2-5; 7 bases match TRBD2. In germline, CDR1 is MNHEY, CDR2 SMNVEV (reference sequence). With 5 bases clipped from V and 9 bases from J, the junction kept 9 bases outside the gene matches. CDR3 size: 13 residues. This CDR3 reads CASSPGEGGAQYF. The CDR3 DNA sequence: TGTGCCAGCAGTCCCGGGGAGGGCGGAGCCCAGTACTTC.

This sequence joins TRBV28 and TRBJ1-1, with TRBD1 matching over 8 bases. Germline assignment: CDR1 MDHEN and CDR2 SYDVKM. The CDR3 loop spans 15 amino acids. With 5 bases clipped from V and 5 bases from J, the junction kept 10 bases outside the gene matches. The CDR3 nucleotides are TGTGCCAGCAGTAATCCAGGGGGCCATAGTACTGAAGCTTTCTTT. As protein: CASSNPGGHSTEAFF.

The gene calls are TRBV9 and TRBJ2-6, with 9 nucleotides matching TRBD1. The CDR3 is made up of 17 amino acids. V gave up 4 bases and J gave up 0 bases; unmatched junction bases: 5. CDR1 is SGDLS and CDR2 is YYNGEE in the germline V gene. The CDR3 reads CASSSRTGVSGANVLTF. CDR3 DNA sequence: TGTGCCAGCAGCTCCCGGACAGGGGTCTCTGGGGCCAACGTCCTGACTTTC.

The chain couples TRBV28 to TRBJ1-1, with TRBD1 matching over 11 bases. Germline CDR1 is MDHEN and CDR2 is SYDVKM. Trimming at V came to 9 bases and at J to 0 bases, leaving 6 bases not matched to a gene. This CDR3 region has 15 residues. CDR3 in DNA: TGTGCCAGTCGGACAGGGGGCTTGATGAACACTGAAGCTTTCTTT. It encodes CASRTGGLMNTEAFF.

This sequence joins TRBV4-1 and TRBJ2-1; 10 nucleotides align to TRBD1. Looked up from germline, CDR1 is MGHRA and CDR2 is YSYEKL. V shed 3 bases, J shed 9 bases, and the junction held 8 bases outside the gene matches. The CDR3 extends over 15 amino acids. CDR3 protein: CASSQRQGAISEQFF. DNA for the CDR3: TGCGCCAGCAGCCAGAGACAGGGGGCTATTTCTGAGCAGTTCTTC.

The chain is built from TRBV2 and TRBJ2-1, with 7 positions matching TRBD2. The CDR3 sequence is 15 residues long. In germline, CDR1 is SNHLY, CDR2 FYNNEI. V gave up 3 bases and J gave up 9 bases; unmatched junction bases: 11. The CDR3 DNA reads as TGTGCCAGCAGTGAGACGAGACTAGCAGGGCCTGAGCAGTTCTTC. Translating gives CASSETRLAGPEQFF.

This chain uses TRBV7-2 with TRBJ1-3, with 8 bases lining up with TRBD1. CDR1 and CDR2 from the germline V gene are SGHTA and FQGNSA. The CDR3 is 16 amino acids. Unmatched junction bases numbered 8, after V lost 3 bases and J lost 4 bases. CDR3 in DNA: TGTGCCAGCAGCTTCCTCGGTTACAGGGGGGGAAACACCATATATTTT. It encodes CASSFLGYRGGNTIYF.

The rearrangement joins TRBV10-3 to TRBJ2-2; 7 nucleotides line up with TRBD2. The germline V gene has CDR1 ENHRY and CDR2 SYGVKD. Trimming removed 4 bases from V and 8 bases from J; junction bases left unmatched: 13. This CDR3 region has 16 residues. The CDR3 protein is CAISASIGLVPGELFF. CDR3 bases: TGTGCCATCAGTGCGAGTATAGGACTAGTTCCTGGGGAGCTGTTTTTT.

The chain combines TRBV6-4 with TRBJ1-1, with D perhaps TRBD1 (6 bases). The CDR3 has 13 amino acids. Germline V gene sequence: CDR1 MRHNA, CDR2 SNTAGT. Trimming stripped 0 bases from V and 6 bases from J, with 8 bases between. CDR3 bases: TGTGCCAGCAGTGACTCAACAGGGTCTGAAGCTTTCTTT. It specifies CASSDSTGSEAFF.

This clone has a single count. Other DNA sequences from this sample encode an identical CDR3 as well. V and J are TRBV30 and TRBJ1-1; D not resolved. The germline V gene has CDR1 GTSNPN and CDR2 SVGIG (reference sequence). This CDR3 is built from 13 residues. Between the trimmed V and J ends, which lost 2 bases and 1 base, there was a span of 8 bases. CDR3 sequence reads: CAWSRSGNTEAFF. The DNA of the CDR3 is TGTGCCTGGAGTAGGTCGGGGAACACTGAAGCTTTCTTT. Using reference TRBV30 and TRBJ1-1 for the parts outside the CDR3, the full variable domain is SQTIHQWPATLVQPVGSPLSLECTVEGTSNPNLYWYRQAAGRGLQLLFYSVGIGQISSEVPQNLSASRPQDRQFILSSKKLLLSDSGFYLCAWSRSGNTEAFFGQGTRLTVV.

The chain's CDR3 is CASSPTGQGYGYTF. CDR3 in DNA: TGTGCCAGTAGCCCAACGGGACAGGGCTATGGCTACACCTTC. The J gene is TRBJ1-2, the V gene TRBV19; TRBD1 matches 9 bases. Germline assignment: CDR1 LNHDA and CDR2 SQIVND (reference sequence). CDR3 size: 14 residues. The V and J ends lost 6 bases and 4 bases, in that order; junction bases with no gene match: 6.

The V and J genes are TRBV13 and TRBJ2-1, with D unclear. From germline, CDR1 is PRHDT and CDR2 FYEKMQ (reference sequence). The CDR3 has 14 amino acids. The V end lost 5 bases, the J end lost 5 bases, and 13 bases lay between the germline ends. CDR3 region: CASSRLRKNNEQFF. DNA of the CDR3: TGTGCCAGCAGCCGACTGCGGAAAAACAATGAGCAGTTCTTC.

The V and J genes are TRBV6-1 and TRBJ1-1; the D gene is possibly TRBD1 (5 bases). Germline values: CDR1 MNHNS, CDR2 SASEGT. CDR3 length: 16 amino acids. Trimming left V 3 bases short and J 0 bases short, with 14 bases between. CDR3 sequence: CASSDTWGRLNTEAFF. The CDR3 DNA reads as TGTGCCAGCAGTGATACTTGGGGCAGACTGAACACTGAAGCTTTCTTT.

This sequence joins TRBV27 and TRBJ1-5; D not certain. Between the trimmed V and J ends, which lost 0 bases and 3 bases, there was a span of 9 bases. The CDR3 loop spans 15 amino acids. CDR1 is MNHEY, CDR2 SMNVEV, per germline (reference sequence). In nucleotides, the CDR3 is TGTGCCAGCAGTTTATCCCGCAGACTCAATCAGCCCCAGCATTTT. Translated: CASSLSRRLNQPQHF.